These 17 T cell receptor beta chains share one sample of origin, sequenced in a study of blood T cell repertoires in COVID-19. Here immunoSEQ multiplex PCR was the method, and the copy in TCRdb shows in-frame clones only, minus some. The sample yields 110,000 to 150,000 clones, around 89% seen once. The sequenced sample was peripheral blood. Every receptor here comes from a man aged 60 to 69 with active or convalescent COVID-19.

This clone is a singleton in its sample. V and J are TRBV28 and TRBJ2-5; the match to TRBD2 covers 9 bases. The germline gives CDR1 MDHEN, CDR2 SYDVKM. With 6 bases clipped from V and 1 base from J, the junction kept 9 bases outside the gene matches. The CDR3 consists of 16 residues. This CDR3 is CASSQFGRGGQETQYF. The CDR3 DNA follows: TGTGCCAGCAGCCAGTTTGGGCGGGGGGGCCAAGAGACCCAGTACTTC.

The chain is built from TRBV29-1 and TRBJ2-3; TRBD1 matches at 7 bases. Germline trimming cut 6 bases from V and 4 bases from J; bases unmatched to any gene: 4. CDR3 length: 12 residues. Germline V gene sequence: CDR1 SQVTM, CDR2 ANQGSEA. Written as DNA, the CDR3 is TGCAGCGTGGCACAGGGGTCAGATACGCAGTATTTT. This gives the protein CSVAQGSDTQYF.

The chain has TRBV27 and TRBJ2-5; 16 nucleotides align to TRBD2. V lost 5 bases and J lost 7; bases outside the gene matches: 19. The CDR3 loop spans 20 amino acids. Germline assignment: CDR1 MNHEY and CDR2 SMNVEV (reference sequence). CDR3 nucleotide sequence: TGTGCCAGCAGTCCTCAAAACCCCACCGGGACTAGCGGGAGGGCCGCGACCCAGTACTTC. This sequence encodes CASSPQNPTGTSGRAATQYF.

The rearrangement links TRBV29-1 to TRBJ2-5; a weak D match, TRBD2 (5 bases). The CDR3 length is 12 residues. CDR1 is SQVTM and CDR2 is ANQGSEA in the germline V gene. The V end was cut by 4 bases, the J end by 5 bases, with 11 bases between. In nucleotides, the CDR3 is TGCAGCGTTGGAAGAGGGAGTGAGACCCAGTACTTC. Its protein is CSVGRGSETQYF.

The chain links TRBV28 to TRBJ2-2, with 12 nucleotides matching TRBD1. The germline gives CDR1 MDHEN, CDR2 SYDVKM. This CDR3 comprises 16 residues. V lost 3 bases and J lost 6; bases outside the gene matches: 5. The CDR3 protein is CASSLLGTGGPGELFF. The CDR3 DNA reads TGTGCCAGCAGTTTGCTTGGGACAGGGGGCCCCGGGGAGCTGTTTTTT.

V and J are TRBV5-1 and TRBJ2-7, with a possible D match to TRBD2 (6 bases). Trimming stripped 1 base from V and 2 bases from J, with 10 bases between. The CDR3 has 14 residues. CDR1 and CDR2 from the germline V gene are SGHRS and YFSETQ. The CDR3 DNA follows: TGCGCCAGCAGCTTGCAAGGGGAGGCCTACGAGCAGTACTTC. This codes for CASSLQGEAYEQYF.

The chain carries TRBV9 and TRBJ2-3; possibly TRBD1 for D (6 bases). CDR3 size: 14 residues. Looked up from germline, CDR1 is SGDLS and CDR2 is YYNGEE. V lost 4 bases to trimming and J lost 6 bases, with 15 bases between them. For the CDR3, the DNA is TGTGCCAGCAGCAAATTGACAGGCAAGGATACGCAGTATTTT. It is translated as CASSKLTGKDTQYF.

This sequence joins TRBV27 and TRBJ2-1, with D possibly being TRBD2 (7 bases). V gave up 3 bases and J gave up 8 bases, with 14 bases separating them. Germline CDR1 and CDR2: MNHEY and SMNVEV (reference sequence). The CDR3 is made up of 14 amino acids. The CDR3 DNA is TGTGCCAGCAGTTTGGGCACAGGGAGGGATGAGCAGTTCTTC. Translated: CASSLGTGRDEQFF.

The J gene is TRBJ2-5, the V gene TRBV4-2; the match to TRBD2 covers 13 bases. There are 15 residues in the CDR3. CDR1 is LGHNA and CDR2 is YNFKEQ in the germline V gene. V was clipped by 6 bases and J by 3 bases; unmatched bases: 4. This CDR3 is CASSPGTSGEETQYF. CDR3 coding DNA: TGTGCCAGCAGTCCCGGGACTAGCGGGGAAGAGACCCAGTACTTC.

The rearrangement uses TRBV4-3 and TRBJ2-5; possible D gene TRBD2, 5 bases. There are 13 residues in the CDR3. V was pared by 0 bases and J by 5 bases, with 7 bases between. The germline CDR1 and CDR2 sequences are LGHNA and YSLEER. The CDR3 region is CASSQDSGETQYF. Written as DNA, the CDR3 is TGCGCCAGCAGCCAAGATTCGGGGGAGACCCAGTACTTC.

The chain has TRBV24-1 and TRBJ2-7; 7 nucleotides agree with TRBD1. V gave up 1 base and J gave up 1 base; unmatched junction bases: 6. Germline CDR1 reads KGHDR; CDR2 reads SFDVKD. The CDR3 covers 16 residues. CDR3 in DNA: TGTGCCACCAGTGATTTTCAACGGACAGGTTCCTACGAGCAGTACTTC. Translating gives CATSDFQRTGSYEQYF.

This chain uses TRBV19 with TRBJ2-2, with 8 bases lining up with TRBD1. Germline CDR1 LNHDA, CDR2 SQIVND (reference sequence). This CDR3 has 13 residues. With V trimmed by 6 bases and J by 6 bases, 3 bases remained unmatched. The CDR3 sequence: CASRQGAAGELFF. In nucleotides, the CDR3 is TGTGCCAGTAGGCAGGGGGCGGCCGGGGAGCTGTTTTTT. Looking up the rest from reference TRBV19 and TRBJ2-2 gives the full variable domain: DGGITQSPKYLFRKEGQNVTLSCEQNLNHDAMYWYRQDPGQGLRLIYYSQIVNDFQKGDIAEGYSVSREKKESFPLTVTSAQKNPTAFYLCASRQGAAGELFFGEGSRLTVL.

CDR3 region: CASSSTSGSEDTQYF. CDR3 DNA: TGTGCCAGCAGCTCGACTAGCGGGAGTGAAGATACGCAGTATTTT. The chain links TRBV5-6 to TRBJ2-3; 12 nucleotides match TRBD2. Germline V gene sequence: CDR1 SGHDT, CDR2 YYEEEE. V was pared by 3 bases and J by 5 bases, with 4 bases of the junction left unmatched. The CDR3 is 15 amino acids.

The V gene is TRBV3-1 (or the pseudogene TRBV3-2), the J gene TRBJ1-2; D remains unclear. Trimming removed 4 bases at V and 4 bases at J, with 19 bases between. The CDR3 contains 16 residues. The germline CDR1 and CDR2 sequences are LGHDT and YNNKEL (reference sequence). The CDR3 spells CASSPPGRGGAYGYTF. For the CDR3, the DNA is TGTGCCAGCAGCCCACCCGGACGGGGAGGTGCCTATGGCTACACCTTC.

The chain has TRBV2 and TRBJ2-1; the match to TRBD1 covers 7 bases. Unmatched junction bases numbered 4, after V lost 7 bases and J lost 1 base. This CDR3 has 14 residues. Looked up from germline, CDR1 is SNHLY and CDR2 is FYNNEI. For the CDR3, the DNA is TGTGCCAGCAACAGACAGGGATCCTACAATGAGCAGTTCTTC. Amino acid sequence: CASNRQGSYNEQFF.

V usage is TRBV24-1 and J usage is TRBJ2-3; the match to TRBD2 covers 11 bases. The CDR3 consists of 15 residues. The V and J ends lost 2 bases and 5 bases, in that order; junction bases with no gene match: 2. From germline, CDR1 is KGHDR and CDR2 SFDVKD. The CDR3 spells CATSDSTSGVDTQYF. The DNA of the CDR3 is TGTGCCACCAGTGATTCGACTAGCGGGGTAGATACGCAGTATTTT.

J is TRBJ2-1 and V is TRBV18, with D hard to call. Looked up from germline, CDR1 is KGHSH and CDR2 is LQKENI. CDR3 length equals 12 residues. The V end was cut by 3 bases, the J end by 7 bases, with 7 bases between. The CDR3 sequence: CASSPIRNEQFF. The CDR3 DNA follows: TGTGCCAGCTCACCGATCAGGAATGAGCAGTTCTTC.